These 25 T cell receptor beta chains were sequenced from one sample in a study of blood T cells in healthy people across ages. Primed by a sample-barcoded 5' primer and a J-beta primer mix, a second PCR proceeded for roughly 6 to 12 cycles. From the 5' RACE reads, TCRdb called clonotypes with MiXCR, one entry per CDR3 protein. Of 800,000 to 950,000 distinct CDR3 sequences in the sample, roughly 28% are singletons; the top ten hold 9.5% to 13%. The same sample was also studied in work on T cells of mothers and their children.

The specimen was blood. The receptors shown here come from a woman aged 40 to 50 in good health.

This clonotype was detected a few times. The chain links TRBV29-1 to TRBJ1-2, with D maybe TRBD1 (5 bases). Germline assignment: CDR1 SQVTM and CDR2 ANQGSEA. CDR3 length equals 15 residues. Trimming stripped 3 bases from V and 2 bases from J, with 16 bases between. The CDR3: CSVDSLREPNYGYTF. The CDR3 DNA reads TGCAGCGTTGATTCTCTCAGGGAGCCCAACTATGGCTACACCTTC.

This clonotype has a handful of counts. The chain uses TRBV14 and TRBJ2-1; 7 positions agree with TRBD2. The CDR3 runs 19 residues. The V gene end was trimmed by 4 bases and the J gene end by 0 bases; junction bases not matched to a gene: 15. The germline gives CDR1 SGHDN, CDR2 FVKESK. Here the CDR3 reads CASSPPRLVAGISYNEQFF. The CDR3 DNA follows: TGTGCCAGCAGCCCACCCCGTCTAGTAGCGGGCATCTCCTACAATGAGCAGTTCTTC.

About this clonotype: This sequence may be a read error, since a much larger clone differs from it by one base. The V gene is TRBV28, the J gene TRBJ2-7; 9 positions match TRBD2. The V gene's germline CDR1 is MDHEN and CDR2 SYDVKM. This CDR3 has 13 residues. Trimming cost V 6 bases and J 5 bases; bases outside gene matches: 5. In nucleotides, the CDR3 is TGTGCCAGCAGGATAGCGGGGGCCCACGAGCAGTACTTC. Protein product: CASRIAGAHEQYF.

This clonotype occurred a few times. Written as DNA, the CDR3 is TGTGCCAGCAGGGGACAGGGGAACACCGGGGAGCTGTTTTTT. The encoded protein is CASRGQGNTGELFF. The chain joins TRBV25-1 to TRBJ2-2, with 9 bases that match TRBD1. The CDR3 is made up of 14 amino acids. Germline loops: CDR1 MGHDK, CDR2 SYGVNS. V lost 6 bases to trimming and J lost 1 base; unmatched junction nucleotides: 0. The full variable domain, with the rest looked up from reference TRBV25-1 and TRBJ2-2, is EADIYQTPRYLVIGTGKKITLECSQTMGHDKMYWYQQDPGMELHLIHYSYGVNSTEKGDLSSESTVSRIRTEHFPLTLESARPSHTSQYLCASRGQGNTGELFFGEGSRLTVL.

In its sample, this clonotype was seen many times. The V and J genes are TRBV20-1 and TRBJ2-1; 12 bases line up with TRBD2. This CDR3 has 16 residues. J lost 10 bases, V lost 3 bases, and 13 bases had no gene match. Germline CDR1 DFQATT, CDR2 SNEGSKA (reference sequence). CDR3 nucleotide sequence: TGCAGTGCTAGGAGTAGGGCTAGCGGGGGGGCTTGGGAGCAGTTCTTC. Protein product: CSARSRASGGAWEQFF.

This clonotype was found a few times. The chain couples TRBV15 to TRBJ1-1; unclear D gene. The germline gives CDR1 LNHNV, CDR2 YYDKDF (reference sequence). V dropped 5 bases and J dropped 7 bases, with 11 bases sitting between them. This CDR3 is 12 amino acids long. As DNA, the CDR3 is TGTGCCACCAGCGGCGAGTTGGGTGAAGCTTTCTTT. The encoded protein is CATSGELGEAFF.

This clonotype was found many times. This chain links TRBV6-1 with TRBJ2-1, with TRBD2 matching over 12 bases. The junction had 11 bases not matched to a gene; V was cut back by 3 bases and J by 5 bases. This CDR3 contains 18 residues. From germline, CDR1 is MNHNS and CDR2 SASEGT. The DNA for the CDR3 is TGTGCCAGCAGTGAGGGATCCCTAGCGGGGGGGCAGCACAATGAGCAGTTCTTC. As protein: CASSEGSLAGGQHNEQFF.

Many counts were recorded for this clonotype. As DNA, the CDR3 is TGTGCCAGCAGCGGAAGTGTCAGTAACAGTGAAAAACTGTTTTTT. Translated, it gives CASSGSVSNSEKLFF. V is TRBV9 and J is TRBJ1-4; no definite D call. The CDR3 loop spans 15 amino acids. Germline CDR1 and CDR2: SGDLS and YYNGEE. Trimming shortened V by 3 bases and J by 7 bases, and 16 bases separated the two germline ends.

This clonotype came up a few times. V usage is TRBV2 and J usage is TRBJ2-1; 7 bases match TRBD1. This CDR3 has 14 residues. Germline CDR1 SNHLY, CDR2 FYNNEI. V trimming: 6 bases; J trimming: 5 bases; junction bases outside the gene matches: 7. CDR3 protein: CASRVGDSNNEQFF. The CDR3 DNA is TGTGCCAGCAGGGTGGGGGACAGCAACAATGAGCAGTTCTTC.

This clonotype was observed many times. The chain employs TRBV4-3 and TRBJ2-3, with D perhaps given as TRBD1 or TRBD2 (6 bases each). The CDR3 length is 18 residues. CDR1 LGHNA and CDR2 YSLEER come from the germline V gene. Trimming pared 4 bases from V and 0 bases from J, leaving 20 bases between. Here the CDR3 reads CASSPVGGRATSTDTQYF. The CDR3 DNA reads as TGCGCCAGCAGCCCAGTCGGGGGCAGAGCTACTAGCACAGATACGCAGTATTTT.

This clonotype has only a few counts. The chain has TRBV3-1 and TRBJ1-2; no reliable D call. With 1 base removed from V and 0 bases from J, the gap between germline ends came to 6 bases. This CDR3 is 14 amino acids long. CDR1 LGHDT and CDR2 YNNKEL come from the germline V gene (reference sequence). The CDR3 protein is CASSQGRSNYGYTF. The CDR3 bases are TGTGCCAGCAGCCAAGGGCGCTCTAACTATGGCTACACCTTC.

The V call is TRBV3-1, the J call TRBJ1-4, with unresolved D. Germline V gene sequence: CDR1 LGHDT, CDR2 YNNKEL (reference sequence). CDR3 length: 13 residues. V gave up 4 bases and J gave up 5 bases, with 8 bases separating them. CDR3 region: CASSRLGNEKLFF. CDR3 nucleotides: TGTGCCAGCAGCCGGCTGGGCAATGAAAAACTGTTTTTT.

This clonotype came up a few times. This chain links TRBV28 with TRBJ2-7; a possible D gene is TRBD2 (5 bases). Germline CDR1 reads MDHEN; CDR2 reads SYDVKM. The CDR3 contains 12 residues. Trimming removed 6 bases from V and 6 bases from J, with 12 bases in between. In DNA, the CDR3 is TGTGCCAGCAGCCTAATCGGGGTCGAGCAGTACTTC. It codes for CASSLIGVEQYF.

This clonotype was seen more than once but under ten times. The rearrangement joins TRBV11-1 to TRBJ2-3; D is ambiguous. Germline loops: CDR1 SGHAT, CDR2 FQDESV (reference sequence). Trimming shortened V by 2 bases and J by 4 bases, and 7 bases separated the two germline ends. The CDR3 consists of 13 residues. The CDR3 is CASSLYMADTQYF. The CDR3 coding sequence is TGTGCCAGCAGCTTATATATGGCAGATACGCAGTATTTT.

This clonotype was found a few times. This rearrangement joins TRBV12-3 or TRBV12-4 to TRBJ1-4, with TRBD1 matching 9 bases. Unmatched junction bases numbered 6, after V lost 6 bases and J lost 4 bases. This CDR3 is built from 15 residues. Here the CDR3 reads CASRPTGGGNEKLFF. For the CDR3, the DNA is TGTGCCAGCAGACCAACAGGGGGCGGTAATGAAAAACTGTTTTTT.

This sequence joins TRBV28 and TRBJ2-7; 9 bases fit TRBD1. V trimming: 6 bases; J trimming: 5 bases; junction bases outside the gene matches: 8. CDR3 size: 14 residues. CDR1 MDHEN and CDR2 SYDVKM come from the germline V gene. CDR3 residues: CASSVRQGDDEQYF. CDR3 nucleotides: TGTGCCAGCAGCGTTCGACAGGGGGACGACGAGCAGTACTTC.

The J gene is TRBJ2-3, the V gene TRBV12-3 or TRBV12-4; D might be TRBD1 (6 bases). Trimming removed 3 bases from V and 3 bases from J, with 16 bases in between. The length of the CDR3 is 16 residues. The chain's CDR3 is CASSLDRRGGTDTQYF. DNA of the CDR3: TGTGCCAGCAGTTTGGACCGCAGAGGGGGAACAGATACGCAGTATTTT.

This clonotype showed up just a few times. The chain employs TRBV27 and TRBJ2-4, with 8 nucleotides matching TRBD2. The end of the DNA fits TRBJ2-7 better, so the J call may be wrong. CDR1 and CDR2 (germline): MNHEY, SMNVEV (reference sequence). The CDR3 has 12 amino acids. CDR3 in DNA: TGTGCCAGCACTGGACTAGCTTTCGAGCAGTACTTC. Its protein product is CASTGLAFEQYF.

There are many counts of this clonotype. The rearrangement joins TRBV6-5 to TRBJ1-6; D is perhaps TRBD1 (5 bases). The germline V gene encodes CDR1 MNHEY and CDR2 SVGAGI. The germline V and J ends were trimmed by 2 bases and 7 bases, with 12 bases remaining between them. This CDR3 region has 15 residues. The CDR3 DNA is TGTGCCAGCAGTTACAGCCAGGGTTGGAATTCACCCCTCCACTTT. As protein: CASSYSQGWNSPLHF.

This chain's CDR3 is CASRRVGEQFF. In nucleotides, the CDR3 is TGTGCCAGTCGGAGGGTCGGGGAGCAGTTCTTC. The chain links TRBV6-2 or TRBV6-3 to TRBJ2-1; D is perhaps TRBD2 (6 bases). The CDR3 is 11 amino acids. CDR1 and CDR2 from the germline V gene are MNHEY and SVGEGT. V was pared by 9 bases and J by 10 bases, with 13 bases between.

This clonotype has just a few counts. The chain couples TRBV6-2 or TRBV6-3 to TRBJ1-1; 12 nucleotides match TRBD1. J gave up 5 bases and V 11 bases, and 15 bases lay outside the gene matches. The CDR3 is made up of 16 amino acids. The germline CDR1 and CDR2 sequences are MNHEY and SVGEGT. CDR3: CACIPGQGAVSTEAFF. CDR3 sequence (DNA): TGTGCCTGCATACCGGGACAGGGGGCGGTTTCGACTGAAGCTTTCTTT.

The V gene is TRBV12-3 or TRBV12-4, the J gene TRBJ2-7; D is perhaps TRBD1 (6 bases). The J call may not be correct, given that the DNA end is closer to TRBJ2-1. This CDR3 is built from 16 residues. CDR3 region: CASSPIRGQGSYEQFF. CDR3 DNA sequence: TGTGCCAGCAGTCCGATCAGGGGCCAGGGCTCCTACGAGCAGTTCTTC.

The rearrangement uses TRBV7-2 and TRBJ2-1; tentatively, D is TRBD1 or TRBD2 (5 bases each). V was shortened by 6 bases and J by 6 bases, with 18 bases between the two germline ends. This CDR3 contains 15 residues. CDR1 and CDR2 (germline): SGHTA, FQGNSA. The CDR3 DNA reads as TGTGCCAGCAGAACAGACAGAGGGTCGGGCAATGAGCAGTTCTTC. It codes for CASRTDRGSGNEQFF.

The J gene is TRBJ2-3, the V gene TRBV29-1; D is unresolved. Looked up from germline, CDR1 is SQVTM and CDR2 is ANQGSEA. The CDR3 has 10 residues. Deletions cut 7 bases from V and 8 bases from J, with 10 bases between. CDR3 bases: TGCAGCGGACTCAGTGGTACGCAGTATTTT. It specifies CSGLSGTQYF.

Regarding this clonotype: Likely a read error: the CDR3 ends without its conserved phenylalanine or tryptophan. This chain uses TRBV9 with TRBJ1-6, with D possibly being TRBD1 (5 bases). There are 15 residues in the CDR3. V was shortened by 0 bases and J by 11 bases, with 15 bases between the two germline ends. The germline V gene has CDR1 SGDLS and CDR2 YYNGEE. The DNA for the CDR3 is TGTGCCAGCAGCGTAGATCTGGCAGGGAGGGCACCCCTCCACTGT. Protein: CASSVDLAGRAPLHC.